These T cell receptor beta chains were read from a single sample in a study of radiation and T cells in renal cell carcinoma. TCRdb's copy holds only in-frame clones and misses some; the assay was immunoSEQ multiplex PCR. The table lists tens of thousands of clones, 75% to 85% of them singletons. The sequencing here drew on blood, taken from a patient whose treatment included radiotherapy and nephrectomy. Source of these receptors: a woman aged 70-85 years with renal cell carcinoma. Each CDR3 is given with its conserved first and last residue.

V gene,CDR3 protein
TRBV6-1,CASSEGTGVGNTEAFF
TRBV6-5,CASSYSGSGGETQYF
TRBV5-8,CASSLRAGSGETQYF
TRBV28,CASSGDGTGVLFF
TRBV6-6,CASSYAGPTNEKLFF
TRBV13,CASSPPAGKGIRYF
TRBV5-1,CASSPKLLAGGYNEQFF
TRBV6-5,CASSYSSLVGTEAFF
TRBV30,CACPLKDTEAFF
TRBV19,CASRGGVVSNTEAFF
TRBV13,CASSLERGGGHNEQFF
TRBV14,CASSLIGGDTQYF
TRBV2,CASSEYNSYNEQFF
TRBV27,CASSLEGPENSPLHF
TRBV6-1,CASSALAGENYEQYF
TRBV19,CASSPHDRAGELFF
TRBV2,CASRLTDAQDIQYF